The 10 T cell receptor beta chains in this list originate from one sample, sequenced in a study of CD8 T cells in ankylosing spondylitis. TCRdb itself ran the 5' RACE reads through MiXCR, one entry per CDR3 protein. The sample lists under 250,000 distinct CDR3 sequences; roughly 24% were seen once. The sequencing sample was made of blood, either unsorted or a sorted T cell fraction (not recorded which). These receptors were taken from a male donor with ankylosing spondylitis or in good health (not recorded which).

This clonotype has just a few counts. Here the CDR3 DNA reads TGCAGCGCCGGGGCAGGGATGCCCTACGAGCAGTACTTC. Protein: CSAGAGMPYEQYF. This rearrangement joins TRBV29-1 to TRBJ2-7; D may be TRBD1 or TRBD2 (5 bases each). Deletions cut 7 bases from V and 2 bases from J, with 15 bases between. Looked up from germline, CDR1 is SQVTM and CDR2 is ANQGSEA. The CDR3 sequence is 13 residues long.

This clonotype occurred many times. The V and J genes are TRBV20-1 and TRBJ1-5, with a possible D match to TRBD1 (5 bases). V lost 3 bases and J lost 2, with 14 bases in between. Germline CDR1 and CDR2: DFQATT and SNEGSKA (reference sequence). The CDR3 totals 15 residues. The CDR3 sequence is CSASRERSGNQPQHF. As DNA, the CDR3 is TGCAGTGCTAGCAGGGAACGGTCCGGCAATCAGCCCCAGCATTTT.

Points on this clonotype: This may be a read error, as it is one base from a much larger clone. This chain uses TRBV10-3 with TRBJ2-1, with TRBD2 matching over 8 bases. Germline V gene data show CDR1 as ENHRY and CDR2 as SYGVKD. The length of the CDR3 is 14 residues. V shed 6 bases, J shed 7 bases, and the junction held 8 bases outside the gene matches. The CDR3 is CAIRHERENNEQFF. CDR3 sequence (DNA): TGTGCCATCAGACACGAGCGGGAGAATAATGAGCAGTTCTTC.

This clonotype was counted between two and nine times. This sequence may be a read error, since a much larger clone differs from it by one base. J is TRBJ2-7 and V is TRBV6-5; either TRBD1 or TRBD2 may supply D (5 bases each). V was shortened by 1 base and J by 0 bases, with 7 bases between the two germline ends. Germline CDR1 MNHEY, CDR2 SVGAGI. This CDR3 comprises 14 residues. This CDR3 is CASSYWGSSYEQYF. In nucleotides, the CDR3 is TGTGCCAGCAGTTACTGGGGGAGCTCCTACGAGCAGTACTTC.

As to this clonotype: Sequence at one end of the junction differs from germline and may be a read error. The chain has TRBV20-1 and TRBJ1-5; D call uncertain. Germline V gene data show CDR1 as DFQATT and CDR2 as SNEGSKA (reference sequence). The CDR3 sequence is 17 residues long. In nucleotides, the CDR3 is TGCTGTGCTAGAGTCCCCGGGTCTCCCGGTTTCAATCAGCCCCAGCATTTT. This encodes CCARVPGSPGFNQPQHF.

This clonotype was counted between two and nine times. The V and J genes are TRBV7-9 and TRBJ2-5; unclear D gene. CDR3 size: 14 residues. CDR1 and CDR2 (germline): SEHNR, FQNEAQ (reference sequence). V shed 6 bases and J shed 4 bases, with 15 bases lying between them. CDR3 nucleotide sequence: TGTGCCAGCAGGATCTCTGGACGTTCAGAGACCCAGTACTTC. Residues: CASRISGRSETQYF.

This clonotype was counted only a few times. The chain combines TRBV15 with TRBJ2-4, with 10 bases aligning to TRBD1. There are 16 residues in the CDR3. The V segment lost 3 bases and the J segment 1 base; nucleotides outside the gene matches: 3. Germline lookup yields CDR1 LNHNV and CDR2 YYDKDF (reference sequence). CDR3 DNA: TGTGCCACCAGCAGGGGGACAGGGGAGGCCAAAAACATTCAGTACTTC. It specifies CATSRGTGEAKNIQYF.

This clonotype was picked up many times. V and J are TRBV7-2 and TRBJ2-4; 7 positions agree with TRBD1. J lost 6 bases, V lost 1 base, and 9 bases had no gene match. The CDR3 spans 16 residues. Per the germline V gene, CDR1 is SGHTA and CDR2 is FQGNSA. This chain's CDR3 is CASSLEAGTAVNIQYF. Here the CDR3 DNA reads TGTGCCAGCAGCTTAGAAGCCGGGACAGCAGTAAACATTCAGTACTTC.

This clonotype was seen a few times. The CDR3 sequence is CSARISYNEQFF. The DNA of the CDR3 is TGCAGTGCTAGGATCTCCTACAATGAGCAGTTCTTC. The chain joins TRBV20-1 to TRBJ2-1; D is uncertain. This CDR3 has 12 residues. Germline loops: CDR1 DFQATT, CDR2 SNEGSKA (reference sequence). Trimming took off 3 bases at V and 0 bases at J, with 3 bases between the two ends.

The J gene is TRBJ2-3, the V gene TRBV9; D may be TRBD1 or TRBD2 (5 bases each). In germline, CDR1 is SGDLS, CDR2 YYNGEE. The CDR3 sequence is 15 residues long. The V and J ends lost 1 base and 6 bases respectively, with 15 bases between them. The CDR3 protein is CASSVRRESGDTQYF. Written as DNA, the CDR3 is TGTGCCAGCAGCGTACGCAGGGAGAGTGGGGATACGCAGTATTTT.